The 9 T cell receptor beta chains below come from one sample, sequenced in a study of human T cells and chemical hapten exposure. Sample time point: patch test 1, 2 weeks after DPC sensitization. As to treatment: therapeutic diphenylcyclopropenone sensitization with weekly scalp DPC. TCRdb reanalysed the RACE reads using MiXCR and keeps one entry per CDR3 protein. The table shows 300,000 to 350,000 distinct CDR3 sequences, with around 7% occurring only once. The material sequenced was whole blood, taken in connection with sensitization to the hapten diphenylcyclopropenone (DPC). These TCRs come from a woman under 30 with alopecia areata. Some clones in this sample may be carry-over from other donors' samples.

The chain employs TRBV5-8 and TRBJ1-1, with D possibly TRBD1 on 5 matching bases. Germline V gene data show CDR1 as SGHTS and CDR2 as YDEGEE. This CDR3 is 14 amino acids long. V lost 5 bases and J 6 bases, leaving 17 bases between the germline ends. CDR3 bases: TGTGCCAGCAGTTCAGGGATATGGAGCCCTGAAGCTTTCTTT. Its translation: CASSSGIWSPEAFF.

This clonotype showed up many times. J is TRBJ1-5 and V is TRBV3-1, with D unresolved. CDR1 is LGHDT, CDR2 YNNKEL, per germline (reference sequence). This CDR3 is built from 14 residues. V gave up 4 bases and J gave up 5 bases, with 12 bases separating them. CDR3 nucleotides: TGTGCCAGCAGCCCCCGTCTATTCGATCAGCCCCAGCATTTT. Encoded protein: CASSPRLFDQPQHF.

This chain connects TRBV7-9 to TRBJ2-7; perhaps D is TRBD1 or TRBD2 (7 bases each). CDR3 length: 15 amino acids. CDR1 and CDR2 from the germline V gene are SEHNR and FQNEAQ (reference sequence). Trimming removed 5 bases from V and 5 bases from J, with 19 bases in between. CDR3 protein: CASSHLGEGAHEQYF. CDR3 nucleotide sequence: TGTGCCAGCAGCCACCTGGGGGAGGGGGCCCACGAGCAGTACTTC.

The chain carries TRBV20-1 and TRBJ2-5, with no clear D. V was pared by 0 bases and J by 5 bases, with 10 bases between. Germline V gene lookup returns CDR1 DFQATT and CDR2 SNEGSKA (reference sequence). This CDR3 contains 13 residues. CDR3 sequence (DNA): TGCAGTGCTAGAGATACGTATTCCGAGACCCAGTACTTC. This gives the protein CSARDTYSETQYF.

This clonotype was recorded many times. The rearrangement links TRBV12-3 or TRBV12-4 to TRBJ1-2, with D possibly matching TRBD1 (5 bases). The CDR3 consists of 16 residues. Trimming removed 3 bases from V and 2 bases from J, with 16 bases in between. In DNA form, the CDR3 reads TGTGCCAGCAGTTTGTGGGGCGGATCGGGGAACTATGGCTACACCTTC. Residues: CASSLWGGSGNYGYTF.

This clonotype occurred a few times. The genes are TRBV5-1 and TRBJ1-4, with no clear D. Deletions cut 4 bases from V and 8 bases from J, with 15 bases between. Germline CDR1 and CDR2: SGHRS and YFSETQ. The CDR3 spans 14 residues. Here the CDR3 reads CASSLGHQREKLFF. Written as DNA, the CDR3 is TGCGCCAGCAGCCTGGGCCACCAAAGGGAAAAACTGTTTTTT.

This clonotype was counted between two and nine times. The CDR3 sequence is CRGGQGDNTDTQYF. The CDR3 bases are TGCCGGGGGGGACAGGGTGATAACACAGATACGCAGTATTTT. This rearrangement joins TRBV20-1 to TRBJ2-3; perhaps TRBD1 as D (9 bases). The CDR3 has 14 residues. Germline V lookup: CDR1 DFQATT, CDR2 SNEGSKA (reference sequence).

In the case of this clonotype: Since a much larger clone is just one base distant, this may be a read error. J is TRBJ2-1 and V is TRBV9, with 7 bases aligning to TRBD2. J lost 8 bases, V lost 2 bases, and 7 bases had no gene match. Germline assignment: CDR1 SGDLS and CDR2 YYNGEE. This CDR3 contains 14 residues. The CDR3 bases are TGTGCCAGCAGCGTCGAGACTAGCATTGATGAGCAGTTCTTC. Translation gives CASSVETSIDEQFF.

This clonotype appeared many times. The chain couples TRBV29-1 to TRBJ2-3, with 7 bases matching TRBD2. The CDR3 has 15 residues. The junction had 10 bases not matched to a gene; V was cut back by 5 bases and J by 2 bases. Germline V lookup: CDR1 SQVTM, CDR2 ANQGSEA. CDR3 in DNA: TGCAGCGTTCGGGAGGCCACCTACCTCACAGATACGCAGTATTTT. Protein sequence: CSVREATYLTDTQYF.